This is a list of T cell receptor beta chains from one sample in a study of identical twins. TCRdb used MiXCR to reprocess the 5' RACE reads, holding one entry per CDR3 protein. The data show around 530,000 distinct CDR3 sequences, with approximately 16% seen just once and 0.44% held by the top ten. The same sample was also used in a study of yellow fever vaccine responses in identical twins.

The sample taken for sequencing was CD4+ T cells sorted from blood. Receptor source: a woman under 30 in good health. CDR3s include the opening cysteine and the closing phenylalanine or tryptophan. The order of the fields is V gene, J gene, clone size, D gene, CDR3 DNA, CDR3 protein. A D gene is named only where the DNA matches it firmly. Rows may omit the clone size; those that give it use once, few, many or a size class.

V gene: TRBV4-1
J gene: TRBJ2-3
clone size: .
D gene: TRBD2
CDR3 DNA: TGCGCCAGCAGCCAAGTAATTAGCGGGGGGTTTAGCACAGATACGCAGTATTTT
CDR3 protein: CASSQVISGGFSTDTQYF

V gene: TRBV15
J gene: TRBJ2-5
clone size: .
D gene: TRBD1
CDR3 DNA: TGTGCCACCAGCACCGGGACAGTGATTTCGGGGACCCAGTACTTC
CDR3 protein: CATSTGTVISGTQYF

V gene: TRBV7-9
J gene: TRBJ1-1
clone size: .
D gene: .
CDR3 DNA: TGTGCCAGCAGGGCAGGGGAGGAGACTGAAGCTTTCTTT
CDR3 protein: CASRAGEETEAFF

V gene: TRBV20-1
J gene: TRBJ2-6
clone size: .
D gene: TRBD1
CDR3 DNA: TGCAGTTCACCGGGACAGGGCATCTCTGGGGCCAACGTCCTGACTTTC
CDR3 protein: CSSPGQGISGANVLTF

V gene: TRBV6-2/TRBV6-3
J gene: TRBJ1-1
clone size: few
D gene: .
CDR3 DNA: TGTGCCAGCAGACACTCCGGGACCGTAGATTTACCCACTGAAGCTTTCTTT
CDR3 protein: CASRHSGTVDLPTEAFF

V gene: TRBV20-1
J gene: TRBJ1-2
clone size: .
D gene: TRBD1
CDR3 DNA: TGCAGTGCTAGAGGACAGGGGGGTGCATATGGCTACACCTTC
CDR3 protein: CSARGQGGAYGYTF

V gene: TRBV15
J gene: TRBJ1-1
clone size: few
D gene: .
CDR3 DNA: TGTGCCACCAGCAGGGGATTGGGTAGGACTGAAGCTTTCTTT
CDR3 protein: CATSRGLGRTEAFF

V gene: TRBV20-1
J gene: TRBJ1-6
clone size: few
D gene: .
CDR3 DNA: TGCAGTGCTAGAGTGGATCAGGGTTCACCCCTCCACTTT
CDR3 protein: CSARVDQGSPLHF

V gene: TRBV25-1
J gene: TRBJ2-1
clone size: few
D gene: TRBD1
CDR3 DNA: TGTGCCAGCAGTGCGGAAAACCGGGACAGGGCACTAACCCTCTCCTACAATGAGCAGTTCTTC
CDR3 protein: CASSAENRDRALTLSYNEQFF

V gene: TRBV6-5
J gene: TRBJ2-2
clone size: once
D gene: TRBD2
CDR3 DNA: TGTGCCAGCAGTTACTTCGGCGGGGGGGCCCCCGGGGAGCTGTTTTTT
CDR3 protein: CASSYFGGGAPGELFF

V gene: TRBV9
J gene: TRBJ2-5
clone size: .
D gene: TRBD2
CDR3 DNA: TGTGCCAGCAGCGTCGCAAGGCGGGGGGAGACCCAGTACTTC
CDR3 protein: CASSVARRGETQYF

V gene: TRBV6-1
J gene: TRBJ2-7
clone size: .
D gene: .
CDR3 DNA: TGTGCCAGCAGTCTATCCCTAGGCTGGGAGCAGTACTTC
CDR3 protein: CASSLSLGWEQYF